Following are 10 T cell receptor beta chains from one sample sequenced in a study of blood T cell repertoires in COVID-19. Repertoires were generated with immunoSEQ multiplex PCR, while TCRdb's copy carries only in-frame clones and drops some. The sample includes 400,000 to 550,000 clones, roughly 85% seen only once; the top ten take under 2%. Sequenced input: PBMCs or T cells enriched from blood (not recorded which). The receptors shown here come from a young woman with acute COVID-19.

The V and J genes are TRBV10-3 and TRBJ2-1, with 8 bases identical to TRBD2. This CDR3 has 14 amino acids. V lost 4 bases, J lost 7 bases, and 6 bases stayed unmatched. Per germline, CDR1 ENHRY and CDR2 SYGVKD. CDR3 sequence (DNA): TGTGCCATCAGTGGAGTCGGGAGGGGTAATGAGCAGTTCTTC. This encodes CAISGVGRGNEQFF.

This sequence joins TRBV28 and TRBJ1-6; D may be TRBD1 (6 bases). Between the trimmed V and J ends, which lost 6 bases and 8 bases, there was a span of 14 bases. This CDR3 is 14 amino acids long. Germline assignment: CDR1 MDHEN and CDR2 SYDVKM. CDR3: CASRPRDTYSPLHF. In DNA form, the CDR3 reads TGTGCCAGCAGACCTCGGGACACTTATTCACCCCTCCACTTT.

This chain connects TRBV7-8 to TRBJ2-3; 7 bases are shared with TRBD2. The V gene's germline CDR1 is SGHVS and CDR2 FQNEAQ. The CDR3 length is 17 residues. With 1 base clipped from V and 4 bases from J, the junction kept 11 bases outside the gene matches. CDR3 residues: CASSLGISGTMADTQYF. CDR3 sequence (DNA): TGTGCCAGCAGCTTAGGAATCAGCGGGACCATGGCAGATACGCAGTATTTT. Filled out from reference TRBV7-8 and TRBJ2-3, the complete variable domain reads GAGVSQSPRYKVAKRGQDVALRCDPISGHVSLFWYQQALGQGPEFLTYFQNEAQLDKSGLPSDRFFAERPEGSVSTLKIQRTQQEDSAVYLCASSLGISGTMADTQYFGPGTRLTVL.

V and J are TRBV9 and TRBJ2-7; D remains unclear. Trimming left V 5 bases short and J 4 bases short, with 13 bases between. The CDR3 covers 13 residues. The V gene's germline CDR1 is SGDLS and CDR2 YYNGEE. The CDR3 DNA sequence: TGTGCCAGCAGTGGTCCCCACTCATACGAGCAGTACTTC. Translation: CASSGPHSYEQYF.

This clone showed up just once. The CDR3 protein is CASSLRTGVDTQYF. CDR3 sequence (DNA): TGTGCCAGCAGCTTACGGACAGGGGTCGATACGCAGTATTTT. The V gene is TRBV13, the J gene TRBJ2-3; the match to TRBD1 covers 9 bases. CDR1 and CDR2 from the germline V gene are PRHDT and FYEKMQ (reference sequence). V was pared by 2 bases and J by 6 bases, with 3 bases of the junction left unmatched. The CDR3 has 14 residues.

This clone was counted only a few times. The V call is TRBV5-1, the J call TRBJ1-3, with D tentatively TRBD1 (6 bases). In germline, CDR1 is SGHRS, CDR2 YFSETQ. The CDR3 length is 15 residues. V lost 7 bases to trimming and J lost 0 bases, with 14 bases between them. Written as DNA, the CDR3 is TGCGCCAGCCAAGATCAGGGGACCTCTGGAAACACCATATATTTT. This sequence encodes CASQDQGTSGNTIYF.

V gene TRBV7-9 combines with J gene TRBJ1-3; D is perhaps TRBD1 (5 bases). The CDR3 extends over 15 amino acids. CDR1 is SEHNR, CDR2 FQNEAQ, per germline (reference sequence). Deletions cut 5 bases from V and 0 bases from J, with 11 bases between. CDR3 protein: CASSPDSRSGNTIYF. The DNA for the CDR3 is TGTGCCAGCAGCCCCGACAGCCGCTCTGGAAACACCATATATTTT.

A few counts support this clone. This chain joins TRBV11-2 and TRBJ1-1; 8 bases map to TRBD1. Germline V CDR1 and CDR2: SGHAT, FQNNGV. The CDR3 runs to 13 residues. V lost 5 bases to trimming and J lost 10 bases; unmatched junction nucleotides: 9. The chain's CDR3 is CASSPDRGRLAFF. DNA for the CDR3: TGTGCCAGCAGCCCTGACAGGGGAAGATTAGCTTTCTTT. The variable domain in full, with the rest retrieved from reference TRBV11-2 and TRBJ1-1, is EAGVAQSPRYKIIEKRQSVAFWCNPISGHATLYWYQQILGQGPKLLIQFQNNGVVDDSQLPKDRFSAERLKGVDSTLKIQPAKLEDSAVYLCASSPDRGRLAFFGQGTRLTVV.

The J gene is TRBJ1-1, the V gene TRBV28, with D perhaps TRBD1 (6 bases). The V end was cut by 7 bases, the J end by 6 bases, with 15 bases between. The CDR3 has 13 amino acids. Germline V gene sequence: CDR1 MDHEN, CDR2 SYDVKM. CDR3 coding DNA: TGTGCCAGCACCAATGGAAGACAGGCTGAAGCTTTCTTT. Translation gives CASTNGRQAEAFF. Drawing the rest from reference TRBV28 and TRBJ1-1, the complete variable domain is DVKVTQSSRYLVKRTGEKVFLECVQDMDHENMFWYRQDPGLGLRLIYFSYDVKMKEKGDIPEGYSVSREKKERFSLILESASTNQTSMYLCASTNGRQAEAFFGQGTRLTVV.

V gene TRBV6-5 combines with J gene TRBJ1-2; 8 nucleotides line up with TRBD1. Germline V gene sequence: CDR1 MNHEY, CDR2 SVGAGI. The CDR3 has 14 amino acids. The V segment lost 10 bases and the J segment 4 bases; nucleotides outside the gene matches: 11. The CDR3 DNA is TGTGCCACAATTGACAGGGGAGTGATCTATGGCTACACCTTC. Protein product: CATIDRGVIYGYTF.